This is a list of T cell receptor beta chains from one sample in a study of T-cell reconstitution after alpha-beta-depleted transplantation in children. MiXCR, applied by TCRdb to the PCR reads, yields one record per CDR3 protein. The table shows about 600,000 distinct CDR3 sequences, with under 15% occurring only once. Material: PBMCs, mostly from graft donor cells, obtained 360 days after TCRalphabeta/CD19-depleted stem cell transplant. All receptors derive from a male patient younger than 18 who had a stem cell transplant for acute myeloid leukemia, so the T cells may come from the graft donor. CDR3s include the opening cysteine and the closing phenylalanine or tryptophan. A D gene is named only where the DNA matches it firmly.

j_call,v_call,d_call,cdr3_aa
TRBJ2-5,TRBV11-2,-,CASSLDLLFSDQETQYF
TRBJ2-2,TRBV2,TRBD2,CASSADHPTSGRRANTGELFF
TRBJ2-4,TRBV12-3/TRBV12-4,-,CASNGDMAKNIQYF
TRBJ2-7,TRBV11-2,-,CASSERAVTHQEYEQYF
TRBJ1-2,TRBV4-3,TRBD1,CASSRDRETYGYTF
TRBJ2-3,TRBV29-1,-,CSVEGQRWQNTDTQYF
TRBJ2-1,TRBV27,-,CASSHSGTDNEQFF
TRBJ2-3,TRBV5-6,-,CASSLGPYFTDTQYF
TRBJ2-1,TRBV12-3/TRBV12-4,TRBD2,CASSLDGLAIRYPSYNEQFF
TRBJ2-1,TRBV7-2,-,CASSQKVGLGYNEQFF
TRBJ2-3,TRBV18,-,CASSPGMFSTDTQYF
TRBJ2-1,TRBV7-3,TRBD2,CASSLGHSGRFDEQFF
TRBJ2-2,TRBV29-1,TRBD2,CSGGLAGGNTGELFF
TRBJ2-3,TRBV27,TRBD2,CASSPRTSGRAKDTQYF
TRBJ2-1,TRBV15,TRBD1,CATSNHADREQFF
TRBJ2-3,TRBV4-3,-,CASSQGPEDTQYF
TRBJ2-5,TRBV7-6,-,CASSLVAPTKTQYF
TRBJ2-3,TRBV20-1,-,CSARVQGGTDTQYF
TRBJ2-3,TRBV7-2,-,CASSLATGVLNTQYF
TRBJ1-2,TRBV28,-,CASSFEGKYGYTF
TRBJ2-4,TRBV28,-,CASSLLVGGFGENIQYF
TRBJ2-1,TRBV2,TRBD2,CASTPGLALDEQFF
TRBJ2-1,TRBV25-1,-,CAGSESVYEQFF
TRBJ2-7,TRBV6-2/TRBV6-3,TRBD1,CASRTSGGVSFYEQYF
TRBJ2-7,TRBV20-1,TRBD2,CSARDQPGLAIYEQYF
TRBJ1-6,TRBV4-1,TRBD1,CASSQEGTASSYNSPLHF
TRBJ1-5,TRBV28,TRBD1,CASSDRGRSQPQHF
TRBJ2-1,TRBV20-1,TRBD2,CSALLAGVFEQFF